This entry describes one TCR beta chain. The CDR3 covers 14 residues. The germline gives CDR1 MGHRA, CDR2 YSYEKL. V was pared by 0 bases and J by 3 bases, with 9 bases between. This sample was included in a study of blood T cell repertoires in COVID-19. Study overall: The United States, Italy and Spain were the sources of the acute and convalescent COVID-19 samples.

Libraries were prepared by immunoSEQ multiplex PCR; TCRdb keeps only in-frame clonotypes and omits some of them. Here the sample spans around 100,000 clones, approximately 81% being singletons. The chain links TRBV4-1 to TRBJ2-7, with D perhaps matching TRBD2 (5 bases). The sequence was obtained from a man in his forties with acute or convalescent COVID-19. The sequenced sample consisted of peripheral blood. CDR3 DNA sequence: TGCGCCAGCAGCCAAGATCCGGGAAACTACGAGCAGTACTTC. As protein: CASSQDPGNYEQYF.